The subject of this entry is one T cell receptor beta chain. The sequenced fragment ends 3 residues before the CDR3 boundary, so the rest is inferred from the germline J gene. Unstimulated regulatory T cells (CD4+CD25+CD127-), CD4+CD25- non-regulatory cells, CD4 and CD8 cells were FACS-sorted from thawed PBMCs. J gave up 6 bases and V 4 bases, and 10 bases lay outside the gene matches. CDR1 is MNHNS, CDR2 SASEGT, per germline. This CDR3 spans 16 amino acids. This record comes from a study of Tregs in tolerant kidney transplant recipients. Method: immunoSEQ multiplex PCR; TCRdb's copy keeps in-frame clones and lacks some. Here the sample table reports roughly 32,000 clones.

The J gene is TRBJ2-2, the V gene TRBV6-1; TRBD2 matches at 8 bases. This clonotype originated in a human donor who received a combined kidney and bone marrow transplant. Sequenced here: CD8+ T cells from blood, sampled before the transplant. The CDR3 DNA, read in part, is TGTGCCAGCAGTGTGGTGGGCGGGAGGTCGTCCGGGGAG. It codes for CASSVVGGRSSGE. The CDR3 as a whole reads CASSVVGGRSSGELFF.